This TCR beta chain derives from a study of T cell responses to AZD1222 COVID-19 vaccine. Study-wide results and caveats: Nearly half of the spike-specific TCRs reportedly recognize variant regions that carry no mutations.

Germline V gene data show CDR1 as MNHNY and CDR2 as SVGAGI (reference sequence). The V end lost 0 bases, the J end lost 6 bases, and 6 bases lay between the germline ends. This CDR3 region has 13 residues. Here immunoSEQ multiplex PCR was the method, and the copy in TCRdb shows in-frame clones only, minus some. The table records 130,000 to 150,000 clones, about 81% of them present only once. With respect to this clone: The target antigen is unknown.

The sequence was collected from an adult in good health. V gene TRBV6-6 combines with J gene TRBJ2-1; unclear D gene. Sequencing used peripheral blood, obtained on day 0 of MenACWY control vaccination. The CDR3 loop is CASSYSTTNEQFF. CDR3 nucleotide sequence: TGTGCCAGCAGTTACTCGACGACCAATGAGCAGTTCTTC.